This TCR beta chain was found in a study of blood T cell repertoires in COVID-19. Study context: The samples span acute and convalescent COVID-19 from the United States, Italy and Spain.

Per the original data handling: The authors estimated nucleated cell counts from reference gene primer amplification. Sequencing was performed with immunoSEQ multiplex PCR; in TCRdb, only in-frame clones are kept and a portion is missing. Clonal size and the V and J genes are those of that table, whereas D and trimming came from the DNA. The profile covers roughly 69,000 clones, with about 90% appearing a single time and 4.4% taken by the ten largest. CDR3 length: 16 residues. Unmatched junction bases numbered 8, after V lost 3 bases and J lost 4 bases. Germline V gene sequence: CDR1 DFQATT, CDR2 SNEGSKA (reference sequence). A few counts support this clone.

The receptor was isolated from a man aged 50-60 years with active COVID-19. This rearrangement joins TRBV20-1 to TRBJ2-1; 11 nucleotides match TRBD2. What was sequenced was peripheral blood. CDR3 sequence reads: CSASSAGLAVYNEQFF. CDR3 sequence (DNA): TGCAGTGCTAGTAGTGCGGGACTAGCGGTTTACAATGAGCAGTTCTTC.